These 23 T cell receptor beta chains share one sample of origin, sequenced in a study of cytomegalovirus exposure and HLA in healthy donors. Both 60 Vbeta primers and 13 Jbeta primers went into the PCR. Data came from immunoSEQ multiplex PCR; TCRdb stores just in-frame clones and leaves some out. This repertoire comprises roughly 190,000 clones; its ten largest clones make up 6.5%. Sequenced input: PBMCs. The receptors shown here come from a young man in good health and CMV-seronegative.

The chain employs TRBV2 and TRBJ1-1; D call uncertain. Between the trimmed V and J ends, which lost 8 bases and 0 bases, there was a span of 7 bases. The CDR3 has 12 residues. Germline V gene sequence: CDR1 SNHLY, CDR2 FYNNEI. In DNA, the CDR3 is TGTGCCAGCGAAGCTATGAACACTGAAGCTTTCTTT. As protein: CASEAMNTEAFF.

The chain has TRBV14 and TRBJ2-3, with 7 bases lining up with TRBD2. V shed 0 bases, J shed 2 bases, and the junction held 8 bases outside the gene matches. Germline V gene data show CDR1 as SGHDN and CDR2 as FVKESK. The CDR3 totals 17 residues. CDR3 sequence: CASSQDRLADYTDTQYF. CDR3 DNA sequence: TGTGCCAGCAGCCAAGATCGGCTAGCGGATTACACAGATACGCAGTATTTT. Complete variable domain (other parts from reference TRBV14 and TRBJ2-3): EAGVTQFPSHSVIEKGQTVTLRCDPISGHDNLYWYRRVMGKEIKFLLHFVKESKQDESGMPNNRFLAERTGGTYSTLKVQPAELEDSGVYFCASSQDRLADYTDTQYFGPGTRLTVL.

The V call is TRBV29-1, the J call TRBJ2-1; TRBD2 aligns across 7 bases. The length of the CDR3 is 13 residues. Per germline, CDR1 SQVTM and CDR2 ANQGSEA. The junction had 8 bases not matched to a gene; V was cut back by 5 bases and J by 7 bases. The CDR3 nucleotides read TGCAGCGTTCATCGGGAGGTGGGGAATGAGCAGTTCTTC. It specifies CSVHREVGNEQFF.

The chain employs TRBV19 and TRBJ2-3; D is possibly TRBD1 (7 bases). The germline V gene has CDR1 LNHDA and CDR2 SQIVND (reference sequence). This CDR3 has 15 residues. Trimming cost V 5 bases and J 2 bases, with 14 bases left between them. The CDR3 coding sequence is TGTGCCAGTAGTCCGCGGGGACAGCCCACAGATACGCAGTATTTT. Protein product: CASSPRGQPTDTQYF.

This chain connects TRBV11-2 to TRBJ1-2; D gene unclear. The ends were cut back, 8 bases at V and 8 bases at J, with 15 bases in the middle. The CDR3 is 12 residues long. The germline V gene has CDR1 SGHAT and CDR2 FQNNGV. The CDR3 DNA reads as TGTGCCAGCTCCGTCTTGTTAGAGGGCTACACCTTC. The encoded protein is CASSVLLEGYTF.

This CDR3 is CASSPRSGREAFF. DNA for the CDR3: TGTGCCAGCTCACCCCGGTCAGGGAGGGAAGCTTTCTTT. The chain is built from TRBV18 and TRBJ1-1; the D gene is possibly TRBD1 (5 bases). V was cut by 3 bases and J by 8 bases, with 13 bases left in between. Germline loops: CDR1 KGHSH, CDR2 LQKENI. The CDR3 totals 13 residues.

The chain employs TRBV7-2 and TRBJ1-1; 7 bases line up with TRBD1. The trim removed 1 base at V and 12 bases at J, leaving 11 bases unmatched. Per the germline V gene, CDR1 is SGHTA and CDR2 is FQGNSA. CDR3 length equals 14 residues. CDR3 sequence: CASSLGSPGQITFF. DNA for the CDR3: TGTGCCAGCAGCTTAGGGTCTCCGGGACAGATAACTTTCTTT.

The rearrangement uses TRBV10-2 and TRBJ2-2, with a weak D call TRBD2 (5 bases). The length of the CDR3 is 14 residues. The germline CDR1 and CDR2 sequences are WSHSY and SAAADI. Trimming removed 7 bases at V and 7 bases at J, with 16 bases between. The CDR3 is CASTDTRVGGELFF. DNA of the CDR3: TGCGCCAGCACCGACACGAGGGTCGGCGGGGAGCTGTTTTTT.

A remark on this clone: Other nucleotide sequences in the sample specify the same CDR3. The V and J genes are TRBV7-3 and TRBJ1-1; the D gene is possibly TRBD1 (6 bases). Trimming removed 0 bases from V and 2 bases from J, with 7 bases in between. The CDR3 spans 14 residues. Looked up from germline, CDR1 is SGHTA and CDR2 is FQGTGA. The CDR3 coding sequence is TGTGCCAGCAGCTTAACTGGGGGCAACACTGAAGCTTTCTTT. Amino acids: CASSLTGGNTEAFF.

This chain's CDR3 is CASSPEHGGAAGELFF. The CDR3 bases are TGTGCCAGCAGCCCCGAGCACGGGGGGGCTGCCGGGGAGCTGTTTTTT. The chain employs TRBV5-4 and TRBJ2-2; 8 bases map to TRBD2. The V segment lost 4 bases and the J segment 6 bases; nucleotides outside the gene matches: 11. This CDR3 comprises 16 residues. CDR1 is SGHNT, CDR2 YYREEE, per germline (reference sequence).

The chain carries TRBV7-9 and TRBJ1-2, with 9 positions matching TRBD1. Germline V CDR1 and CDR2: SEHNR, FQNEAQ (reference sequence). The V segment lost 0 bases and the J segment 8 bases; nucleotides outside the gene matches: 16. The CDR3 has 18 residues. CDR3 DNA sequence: TGTGCCAGCAGCTTAGCGCTGGCGGAATTACAGGGGGCGAGCGGCTACACCTTC. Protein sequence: CASSLALAELQGASGYTF.

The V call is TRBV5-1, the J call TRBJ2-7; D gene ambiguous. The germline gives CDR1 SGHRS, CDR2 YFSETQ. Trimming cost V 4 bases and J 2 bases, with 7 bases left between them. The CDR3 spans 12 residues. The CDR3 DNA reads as TGCGCCAGCAGCCTGGATACCTACGAGCAGTACTTC. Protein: CASSLDTYEQYF.

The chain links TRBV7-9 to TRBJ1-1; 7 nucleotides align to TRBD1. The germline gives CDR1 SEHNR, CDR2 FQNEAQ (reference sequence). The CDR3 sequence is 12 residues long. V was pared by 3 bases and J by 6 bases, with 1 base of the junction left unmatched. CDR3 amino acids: CASSFTGAEAFF. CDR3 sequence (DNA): TGTGCCAGCAGCTTCACAGGGGCTGAAGCTTTCTTT. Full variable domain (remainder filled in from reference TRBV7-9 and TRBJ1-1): DTGVSQNPRHKITKRGQNVTFRCDPISEHNRLYWYRQTLGQGPEFLTYFQNEAQLEKSRLLSDRFSAERPKGSFSTLEIQRTEQGDSAMYLCASSFTGAEAFFGQGTRLTVV.

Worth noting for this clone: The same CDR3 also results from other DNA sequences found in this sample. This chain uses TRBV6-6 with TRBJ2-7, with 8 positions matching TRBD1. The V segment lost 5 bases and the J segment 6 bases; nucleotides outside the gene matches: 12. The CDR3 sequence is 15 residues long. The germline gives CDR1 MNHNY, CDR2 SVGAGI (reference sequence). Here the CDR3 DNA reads TGTGCCAGCAGTCAAGAAACCGGGACAGGAGCCGAGCAGTACTTC. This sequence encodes CASSQETGTGAEQYF.

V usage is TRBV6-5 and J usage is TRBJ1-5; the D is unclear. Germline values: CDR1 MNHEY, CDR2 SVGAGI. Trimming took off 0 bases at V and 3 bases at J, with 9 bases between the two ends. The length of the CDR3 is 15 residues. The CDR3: CASSYSMRDNQPQHF. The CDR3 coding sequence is TGTGCCAGCAGTTACTCGATGAGGGACAATCAGCCCCAGCATTTT.

The CDR3 region has the DNA TGCAGCGTGGAGAGAGACACTGAAGCTTTCTTT. Protein sequence: CSVERDTEAFF. The V gene is TRBV29-1, the J gene TRBJ1-1; unclear D gene. The germline V and J ends were trimmed by 6 bases and 3 bases, with 8 bases remaining between them. Germline values: CDR1 SQVTM, CDR2 ANQGSEA. The CDR3 sequence is 11 residues long.

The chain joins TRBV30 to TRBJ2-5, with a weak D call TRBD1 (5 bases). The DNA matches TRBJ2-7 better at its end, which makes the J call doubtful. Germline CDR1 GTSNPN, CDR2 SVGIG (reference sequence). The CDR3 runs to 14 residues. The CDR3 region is CAWSVGGAYYEQYF. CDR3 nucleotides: TGTGCCTGGAGTGTGGGTGGGGCCTACTACGAGCAGTACTTC.

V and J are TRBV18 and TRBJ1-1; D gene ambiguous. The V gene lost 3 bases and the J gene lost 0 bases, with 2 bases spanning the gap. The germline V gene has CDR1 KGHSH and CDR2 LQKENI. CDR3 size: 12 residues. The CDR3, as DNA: TGTGCCAGCTCACCCATGAACACTGAAGCTTTCTTT. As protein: CASSPMNTEAFF.

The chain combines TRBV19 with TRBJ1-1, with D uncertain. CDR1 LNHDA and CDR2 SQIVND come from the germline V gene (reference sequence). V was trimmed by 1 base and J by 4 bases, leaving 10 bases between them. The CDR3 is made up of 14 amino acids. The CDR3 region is CASSIVEHRTEAFF. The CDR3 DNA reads TGTGCCAGTAGTATAGTTGAACATCGCACTGAAGCTTTCTTT.

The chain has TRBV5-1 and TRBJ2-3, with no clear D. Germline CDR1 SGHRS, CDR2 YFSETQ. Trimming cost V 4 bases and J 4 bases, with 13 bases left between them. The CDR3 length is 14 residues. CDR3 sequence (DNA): TGCGCCAGCAGCATTTCAGGTTCTCCAGATACGCAGTATTTT. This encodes CASSISGSPDTQYF.

Written as DNA, the CDR3 is TGTGCCAGCAGTTTTAGAGGGAACATTGGGCCCCAGCATTTT. Its protein is CASSFRGNIGPQHF. V and J are TRBV27 and TRBJ1-5; D gene unclear. CDR3 length equals 14 residues. Germline values: CDR1 MNHEY, CDR2 SMNVEV (reference sequence). The V gene lost 3 bases and the J gene lost 9 bases, with 15 bases spanning the gap.

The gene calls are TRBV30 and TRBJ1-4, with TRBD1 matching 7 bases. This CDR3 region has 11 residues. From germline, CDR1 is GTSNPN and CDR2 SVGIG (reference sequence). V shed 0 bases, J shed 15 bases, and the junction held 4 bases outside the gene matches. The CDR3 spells CAWSVGGQMFF. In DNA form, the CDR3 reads TGTGCCTGGAGTGTGGGGGGACAGATGTTTTTT.

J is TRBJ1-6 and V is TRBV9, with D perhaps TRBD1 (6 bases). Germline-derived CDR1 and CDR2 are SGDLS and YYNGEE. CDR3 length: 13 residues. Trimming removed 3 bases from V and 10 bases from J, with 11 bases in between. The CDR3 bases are TGTGCCAGCAGCGCCCCAGGGGAATCACCCCTCCACTTT. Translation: CASSAPGESPLHF.